The 5 T cell receptor beta chains listed next were all sequenced from one sample in a study of blood T cells in healthy people across ages. A second roughly 6 to 12 cycle PCR used barcoded and J-beta primers. TCRdb passed the 5' RACE reads through MiXCR, listing each CDR3 protein once. The sample consists of around 1,700,000 distinct CDR3 sequences, approximately 28% of them appearing once. Sequenced input: blood. The source of these receptors is a woman aged 30 to 39 in good health.

A note on this clonotype: A much larger clonotype is one base distant, so this may be a read error. CDR3 nucleotide sequence: TGTGCCAGCAGCCGGGGGCAGGGGGAGCTGAATGGCGAGCAGTACTTC. Residues: CASSRGQGELNGEQYF. This chain links TRBV7-6 with TRBJ2-5; tentatively, D is TRBD1 (7 bases). The DNA end is a closer match to TRBJ2-7, so the J assignment may be wrong. The CDR3 spans 16 residues. Germline V lookup: CDR1 SGHVS, CDR2 FNYEAQ.

Ten or more counts support this clonotype. This CDR3 is CASQTLTLAGEQFF. The DNA for the CDR3 is TGCGCCAGCCAAACCCTTACGCTAGCGGGGGAGCAGTTCTTC. The rearrangement uses TRBV5-1 and TRBJ2-1, with 9 bases matching TRBD2. Trimming cost V 7 bases and J 10 bases; bases outside gene matches: 12. The length of the CDR3 is 14 residues. CDR1 SGHRS and CDR2 YFSETQ come from the germline V gene.

This chain connects TRBV2 to TRBJ2-7; weak D call: TRBD2 (5 bases). The V end was cut by 3 bases, the J end by 6 bases, with 12 bases between. The length of the CDR3 is 13 residues. CDR1 SNHLY and CDR2 FYNNEI come from the germline V gene. The CDR3 region is CASSDRTPVEQYF. The DNA for the CDR3 is TGTGCCAGCAGTGATCGGACTCCTGTCGAGCAGTACTTC.

The chain combines TRBV5-1 with TRBJ2-1; D unresolved. Germline CDR1 reads SGHRS; CDR2 reads YFSETQ. Trimming pared 2 bases from V and 2 bases from J, leaving 14 bases between. The CDR3 contains 16 residues. CDR3 nucleotides: TGCGCCAGCAGCTTTATCCCAGATCGCCCCTACAATGAGCAGTTCTTC. Its protein product is CASSFIPDRPYNEQFF. Variable domain in full (rest from reference TRBV5-1 and TRBJ2-1): KAGVTQTPRYLIKTRGQQVTLSCSPISGHRSVSWYQQTPGQGLQFLFEYFSETQRNKGNFPGRFSGRQFSNSRSEMNVSTLELGDSALYLCASSFIPDRPYNEQFFGPGTRLTVL.

The sample holds a few counts of this clonotype. The CDR3 DNA is TGTGCCAGCAGCCCATTTCCCACGGGTAGCTCCTACAATGAGCAGTTCTTC. Translation: CASSPFPTGSSYNEQFF. This rearrangement joins TRBV7-2 to TRBJ2-1; D unresolved. V lost 5 bases to trimming and J lost 0 bases, with 17 bases between them. The germline CDR1 and CDR2 sequences are SGHTA and FQGNSA. CDR3 length: 17 amino acids.